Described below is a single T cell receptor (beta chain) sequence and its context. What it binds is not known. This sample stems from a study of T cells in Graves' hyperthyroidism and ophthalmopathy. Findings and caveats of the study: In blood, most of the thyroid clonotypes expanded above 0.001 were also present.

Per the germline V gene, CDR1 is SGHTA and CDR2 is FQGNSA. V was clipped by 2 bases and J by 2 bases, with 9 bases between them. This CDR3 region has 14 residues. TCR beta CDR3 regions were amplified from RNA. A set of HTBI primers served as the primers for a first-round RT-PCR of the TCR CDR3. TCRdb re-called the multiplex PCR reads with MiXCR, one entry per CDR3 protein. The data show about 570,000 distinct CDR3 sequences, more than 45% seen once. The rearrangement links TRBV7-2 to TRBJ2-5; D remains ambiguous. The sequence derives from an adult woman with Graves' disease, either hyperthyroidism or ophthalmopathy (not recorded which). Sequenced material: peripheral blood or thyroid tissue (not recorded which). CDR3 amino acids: CASSLRAKQETQYF. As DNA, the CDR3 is TGTGCCAGCAGCTTAAGGGCGAAACAAGAGACCCAGTACTTC.